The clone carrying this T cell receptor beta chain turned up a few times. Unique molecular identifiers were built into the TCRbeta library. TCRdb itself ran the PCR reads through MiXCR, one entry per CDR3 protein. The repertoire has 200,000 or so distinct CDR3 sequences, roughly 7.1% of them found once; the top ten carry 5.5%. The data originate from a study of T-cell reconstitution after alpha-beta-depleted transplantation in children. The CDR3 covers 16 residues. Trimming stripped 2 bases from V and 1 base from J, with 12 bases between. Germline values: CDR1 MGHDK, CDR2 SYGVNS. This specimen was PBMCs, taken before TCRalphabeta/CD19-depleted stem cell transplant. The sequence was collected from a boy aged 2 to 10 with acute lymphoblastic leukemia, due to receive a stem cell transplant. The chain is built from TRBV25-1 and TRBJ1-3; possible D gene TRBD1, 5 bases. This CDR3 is CASSEVGRTSGNTIYF. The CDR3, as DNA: TGTGCCAGCAGTGAAGTGGGACGTACATCTGGAAACACCATATATTTT. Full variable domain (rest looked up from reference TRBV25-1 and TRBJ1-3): EADIYQTPRYLVIGTGKKITLECSQTMGHDKMYWYQQDPGMELHLIHYSYGVNSTEKGDLSSESTVSRIRTEHFPLTLESARPSHTSQYLCASSEVGRTSGNTIYFGEGSWLTVV.